These 20 T cell receptor beta chains were all obtained from the same sample, sequenced in a study of T cells in Graves' hyperthyroidism and ophthalmopathy. TCR beta CDR3 region amplification was performed from RNA transcripts. The TCR CDR3 was amplified in a first-round RT-PCR using the HTBI primer set. One entry per CDR3 protein, called by TCRdb with MiXCR from the multiplex PCR reads. The table shows about 560,000 distinct CDR3 sequences, with roughly 50% occurring only once. The material sequenced was peripheral blood or thyroid tissue (not recorded which). These receptors were obtained from a woman younger than 30 with Graves' hyperthyroidism.

This clonotype was counted once. The V gene is TRBV29-1, the J gene TRBJ1-2; D unclear. The CDR3 runs to 12 residues. Germline V gene lookup returns CDR1 SQVTM and CDR2 ANQGSEA. This CDR3 is CSPAEASYGYTF. As DNA, the CDR3 is TGCAGTCCAGCCGAGGCGAGCTATGGCTACACCTTC. The full variable domain, its missing parts supplied by reference TRBV29-1 and TRBJ1-2, is SAVISQKPSRDICQRGTSLTIQCQVDSQVTMMFWYRQQPGQSLTLIATANQGSEATYESGFVIDKFPISRPNLTFSTLTVSNMSPEDSSIYLCSPAEASYGYTFGSGTRLTVV.

Many counts were recorded for this clonotype. In DNA, the CDR3 is TGCAGCGTGAGACAGGGTCTTTGGCAGCCCCAGCATTTT. Its protein product is CSVRQGLWQPQHF. This chain uses TRBV29-1 with TRBJ1-5; 7 bases align to TRBD1. Per the germline V gene, CDR1 is SQVTM and CDR2 is ANQGSEA. V shed 6 bases and J 7 bases; nucleotides not matched to a gene: 9. CDR3 length: 13 residues.

The CDR3 loop is CASSFSGTNYGYTF. CDR3 DNA: TGTGCCAGCAGCTTTTCTGGGACTAACTATGGCTACACCTTC. The chain combines TRBV7-9 with TRBJ1-2, with D hard to call. Between the trimmed V and J ends, which lost 3 bases and 0 bases, there was a span of 8 bases. In germline, CDR1 is SEHNR, CDR2 FQNEAQ (reference sequence). This CDR3 contains 14 residues.

The chain combines TRBV7-4 with TRBJ1-6; unclear D gene. The germline V and J ends were trimmed by 4 bases and 5 bases, with 3 bases remaining between them. Germline V gene sequence: CDR1 SGHVT, CDR2 SQSDAQ. The CDR3 has 12 amino acids. CDR3 residues: CASSYDNSPLHF. CDR3 nucleotides: TGTGCCAGCAGCTATGATAATTCACCCCTCCACTTT.

This clonotype was picked up many times. The chain combines TRBV2 with TRBJ1-5, with 7 bases identical to TRBD1. CDR1 and CDR2 from the germline V gene are SNHLY and FYNNEI. The V and J ends lost 5 bases and 6 bases, in that order; junction bases with no gene match: 4. The CDR3 length is 13 residues. CDR3 loop: CASSLTGSQPQHF. DNA for the CDR3: TGTGCCAGCAGTCTGACAGGGTCTCAGCCCCAGCATTTT.

The gene calls are TRBV11-1 and TRBJ2-7; 7 positions match TRBD1. J gave up 2 bases and V 6 bases, and 7 bases lay outside the gene matches. The V gene's germline CDR1 is SGHAT and CDR2 FQDESV (reference sequence). This CDR3 contains 14 residues. The CDR3 region is CASRLPGQPYEQYF. CDR3 bases: TGTGCCAGCAGACTTCCGGGACAGCCCTACGAGCAGTACTTC. The entire variable domain, with the rest obtained from reference TRBV11-1 and TRBJ2-7, is as follows: EAEVAQSPRYKITEKSQAVAFWCDPISGHATLYWYRQILGQGPELLVQFQDESVVDDSQLPKDRFSAERLKGVDSTLKIQPAELGDSAMYLCASRLPGQPYEQYFGPGTRLTVT.

The chain employs TRBV6-1 and TRBJ1-2; perhaps TRBD1 as D (5 bases). This CDR3 is built from 17 residues. Looked up from germline, CDR1 is MNHNS and CDR2 is SASEGT. V lost 6 bases, J lost 0 bases, and 20 bases lay in between. The CDR3 protein is CASSPSTVGLSNYGYTF. In DNA, the CDR3 is TGTGCCAGCAGCCCCTCGACAGTGGGCCTCTCTAACTATGGCTACACCTTC.

The chain employs TRBV6-5 and TRBJ2-7; possible D gene TRBD1, 6 bases. This CDR3 region has 13 residues. The germline V and J ends were trimmed by 6 bases and 2 bases, with 11 bases remaining between them. CDR1 and CDR2 (germline): MNHEY, SVGAGI. The chain's CDR3 is CASRRTEAYEQYF. The CDR3 bases are TGTGCCAGCAGGCGGACAGAGGCCTACGAGCAGTACTTC.

This sequence joins TRBV11-2 and TRBJ2-5, with 10 bases identical to TRBD2. The J segment lost 9 bases and the V segment lost 5 bases, leaving 15 bases of the junction unmatched. CDR1 is SGHAT and CDR2 is FQNNGV in the germline V gene. The CDR3 contains 16 residues. CDR3 nucleotides: TGTGCCAGCAGCGTTCTAGGGACTAGCGCCAATTTGGCCCAGTACTTC. It yields the protein CASSVLGTSANLAQYF.

This clonotype is a singleton in its sample. The chain is built from TRBV29-1 and TRBJ2-7; perhaps TRBD1 as D (6 bases). The germline CDR1 and CDR2 sequences are SQVTM and ANQGSEA. V was trimmed by 6 bases and J by 3 bases, leaving 12 bases between them. The CDR3 is 12 residues long. The DNA for the CDR3 is TGCAGCGTACGACAGGAAATCTACGAGCAGTACTTC. Its protein is CSVRQEIYEQYF.

The rearrangement joins TRBV14 to TRBJ1-1; tentative D call: TRBD1 (6 bases). This CDR3 has 14 residues. Between the trimmed V and J ends, which lost 4 bases and 1 base, there was a span of 10 bases. CDR1 is SGHDN, CDR2 FVKESK, per germline. The CDR3 loop is CASSRGGENTEAFF. The CDR3 DNA is TGTGCCAGCAGCCGGGGGGGCGAGAACACTGAAGCTTTCTTT.

Worth noting for this clonotype: An end of the junction does not agree with germline; a read error may underlie this. V and J are TRBV10-2 and TRBJ2-2; D remains unclear. Germline CDR1 WSHSY, CDR2 SAAADI. The CDR3 length is 18 residues. CDR3 sequence: CASSVVRITASDTGELFF. CDR3 nucleotide sequence: TGTGCCAGCAGCGTGGTAAGGATAACGGCGTCGGACACCGGGGAGCTGTTTTTT.

The rearrangement links TRBV24-1 to TRBJ2-3; 10 bases align to TRBD2. Germline lookup yields CDR1 KGHDR and CDR2 SFDVKD. The V gene end was trimmed by 2 bases and the J gene end by 4 bases; junction bases not matched to a gene: 5. The CDR3 covers 16 residues. The CDR3 DNA follows: TGTGCCACCAGTGATTCCCCGGGACTAGCGTCAGATACGCAGTATTTT. It specifies CATSDSPGLASDTQYF.

This rearrangement joins TRBV25-1 to TRBJ1-2; no clear D gene. Trimming removed 3 bases from V and 6 bases from J, with 11 bases in between. Germline V gene data show CDR1 as MGHDK and CDR2 as SYGVNS. The CDR3 spans 13 residues. The chain's CDR3 is CASSDPGGHGYTF. CDR3 DNA: TGTGCCAGCAGTGACCCCGGCGGGCATGGCTACACCTTC.

This clonotype was counted a few times. The chain couples TRBV7-9 to TRBJ2-2; D possibly corresponds to TRBD2 (5 bases). This CDR3 spans 14 amino acids. The germline gives CDR1 SEHNR, CDR2 FQNEAQ (reference sequence). Trimming removed 5 bases at V and 7 bases at J, with 14 bases between. CDR3 sequence (DNA): TGTGCCAGCAGCCCCAACTATGGGAGCGGGGAGCTGTTTTTT. Protein: CASSPNYGSGELFF.

V is TRBV10-3 and J is TRBJ1-1; TRBD1 matches at 9 bases. From germline, CDR1 is ENHRY and CDR2 SYGVKD. CDR3 length equals 15 residues. After removal of 6 bases from V and 5 bases from J, the junction contained 10 bases not matched to a gene. For the CDR3, the DNA is TGTGCCATCAGGGCCGGGACAGGGCTCAAGACTGAAGCTTTCTTT. Translation gives CAIRAGTGLKTEAFF.

The rearrangement joins TRBV7-9 to TRBJ2-7; the match to TRBD2 covers 8 bases. Germline loops: CDR1 SEHNR, CDR2 FQNEAQ (reference sequence). The CDR3 is 14 residues long. Germline trimming cut 7 bases from V and 3 bases from J; bases unmatched to any gene: 8. As DNA, the CDR3 is TGTGCCAGCACCCGGGGGGGCGGAAACTACGAGCAGTACTTC. It yields the protein CASTRGGGNYEQYF.

CDR3 loop: CATSRDDGDENTIYF. DNA for the CDR3: TGTGCCACCAGCAGGGACGATGGGGATGAAAACACCATATATTTT. The gene calls are TRBV15 and TRBJ1-3; D is unresolved. The CDR3 runs 15 residues. V lost 3 bases and J 6 bases, leaving 15 bases between the germline ends. Germline values: CDR1 LNHNV, CDR2 YYDKDF (reference sequence).

This clonotype was seen more than once but under ten times. This rearrangement joins TRBV2 to TRBJ2-3, with 9 nucleotides matching TRBD2. The CDR3 contains 12 residues. Trimming removed 6 bases from V and 5 bases from J; junction bases left unmatched: 0. Per germline, CDR1 SNHLY and CDR2 FYNNEI. CDR3 amino acids: CASRLAGDTQYF. CDR3 nucleotide sequence: TGTGCCAGCAGACTAGCGGGAGATACGCAGTATTTT.

Of note for this clonotype: One junction end disagrees with the germline gene, perhaps due to a read error. The chain links TRBV7-3 to TRBJ1-4; no definite D call. The CDR3 is 15 residues long. Germline V gives CDR1 SGHTA, CDR2 FQGTGA. DNA for the CDR3: TGCGCCAGCAGCCCGGGAGATGCAACTAATGAAAAACTGTTTTTT. Residues: CASSPGDATNEKLFF.